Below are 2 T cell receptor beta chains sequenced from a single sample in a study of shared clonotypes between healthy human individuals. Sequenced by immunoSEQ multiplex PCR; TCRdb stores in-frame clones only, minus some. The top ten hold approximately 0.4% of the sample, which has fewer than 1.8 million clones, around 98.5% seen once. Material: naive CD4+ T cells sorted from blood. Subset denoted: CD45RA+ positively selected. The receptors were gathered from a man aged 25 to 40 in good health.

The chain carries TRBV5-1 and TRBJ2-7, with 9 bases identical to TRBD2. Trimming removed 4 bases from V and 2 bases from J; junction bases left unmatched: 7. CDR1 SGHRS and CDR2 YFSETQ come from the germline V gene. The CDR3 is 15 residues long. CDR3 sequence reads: CASSPRTSVTYEQYF. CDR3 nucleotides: TGCGCCAGCAGCCCAAGGACTAGCGTTACCTACGAGCAGTACTTC.

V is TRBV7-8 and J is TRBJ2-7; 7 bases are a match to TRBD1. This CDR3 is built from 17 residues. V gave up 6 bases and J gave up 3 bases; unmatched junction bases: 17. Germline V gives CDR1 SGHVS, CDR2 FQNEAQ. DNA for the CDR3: TGTGCCAGCAGACTTTATCCCACGGACAGGATTGACTACGAGCAGTACTTC. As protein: CASRLYPTDRIDYEQYF.